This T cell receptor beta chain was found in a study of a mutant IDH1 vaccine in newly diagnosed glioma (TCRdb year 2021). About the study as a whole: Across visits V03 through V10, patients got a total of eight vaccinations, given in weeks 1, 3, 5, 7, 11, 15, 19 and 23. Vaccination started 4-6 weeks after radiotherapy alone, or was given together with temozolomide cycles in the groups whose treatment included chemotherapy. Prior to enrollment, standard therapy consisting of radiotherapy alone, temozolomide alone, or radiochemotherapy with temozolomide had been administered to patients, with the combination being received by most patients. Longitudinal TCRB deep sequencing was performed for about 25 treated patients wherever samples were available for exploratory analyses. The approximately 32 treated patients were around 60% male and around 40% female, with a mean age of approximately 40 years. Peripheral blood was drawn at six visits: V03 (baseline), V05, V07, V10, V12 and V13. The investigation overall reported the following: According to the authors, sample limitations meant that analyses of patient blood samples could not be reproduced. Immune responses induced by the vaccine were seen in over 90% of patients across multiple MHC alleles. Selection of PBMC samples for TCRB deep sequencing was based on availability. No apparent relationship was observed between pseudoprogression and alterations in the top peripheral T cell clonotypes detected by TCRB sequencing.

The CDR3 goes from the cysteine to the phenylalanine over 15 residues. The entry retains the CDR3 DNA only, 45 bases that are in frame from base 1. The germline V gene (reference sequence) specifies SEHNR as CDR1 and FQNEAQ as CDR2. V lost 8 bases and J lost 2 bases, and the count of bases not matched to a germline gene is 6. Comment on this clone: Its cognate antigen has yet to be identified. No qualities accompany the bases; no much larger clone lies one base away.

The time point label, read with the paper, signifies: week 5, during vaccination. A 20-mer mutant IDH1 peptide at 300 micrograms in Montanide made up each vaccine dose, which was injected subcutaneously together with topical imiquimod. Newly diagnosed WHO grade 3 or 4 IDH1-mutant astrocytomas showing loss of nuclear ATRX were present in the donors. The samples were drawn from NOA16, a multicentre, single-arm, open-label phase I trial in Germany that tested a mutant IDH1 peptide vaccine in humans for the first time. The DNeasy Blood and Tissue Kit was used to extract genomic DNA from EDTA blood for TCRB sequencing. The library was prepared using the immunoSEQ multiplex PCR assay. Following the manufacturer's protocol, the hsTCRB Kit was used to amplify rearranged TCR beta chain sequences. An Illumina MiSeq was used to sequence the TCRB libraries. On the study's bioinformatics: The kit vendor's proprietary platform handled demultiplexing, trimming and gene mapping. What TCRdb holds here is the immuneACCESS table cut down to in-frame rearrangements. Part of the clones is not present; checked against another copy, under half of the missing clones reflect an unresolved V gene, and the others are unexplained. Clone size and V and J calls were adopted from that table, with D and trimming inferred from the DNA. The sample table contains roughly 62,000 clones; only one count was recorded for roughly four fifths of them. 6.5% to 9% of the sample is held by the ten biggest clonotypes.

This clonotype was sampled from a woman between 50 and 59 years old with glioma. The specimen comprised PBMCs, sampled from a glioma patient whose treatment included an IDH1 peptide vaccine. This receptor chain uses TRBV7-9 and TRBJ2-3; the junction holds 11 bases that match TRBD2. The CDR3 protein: CASAPSGGITDTQYF. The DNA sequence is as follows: TGTGCCAGCGCACCTAGCGGGGGGATCACAGATACGCAGTATTTT. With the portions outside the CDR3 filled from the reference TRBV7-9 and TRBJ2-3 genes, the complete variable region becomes DTGVSQNPRHKITKRGQNVTFRCDPISEHNRLYWYRQTLGQGPEFLTYFQNEAQLEKSRLLSDRFSAERPKGSFSTLEIQRTEQGDSAMYLCASAPSGGITDTQYFGPGTRLTVL.